The 13 T cell receptor beta chains given below trace back to one sample, sequenced in a study of blood T cell repertoires in COVID-19. Method: immunoSEQ multiplex PCR; TCRdb's copy keeps in-frame clones and lacks some. This table has about 110,000 clones, approximately 88% appearing once. Sequences were obtained from peripheral blood. The receptors here all came from a man aged 45-65 years with active or convalescent COVID-19.

V usage is TRBV12-3 or TRBV12-4 and J usage is TRBJ1-1; 7 bases map to TRBD1. With V trimmed by 6 bases and J by 4 bases, 2 bases remained unmatched. The CDR3 runs to 12 residues. DNA for the CDR3: TGTGCCAGCAGAGCAGGGGGCACTGAAGCTTTCTTT. The encoded protein is CASRAGGTEAFF.

The chain uses TRBV9 and TRBJ1-5; maybe TRBD1 (6 bases). Trimming removed 0 bases from V and 9 bases from J, with 13 bases in between. The CDR3 has 14 residues. In germline, CDR1 is SGDLS, CDR2 YYNGEE. In DNA, the CDR3 is TGTGCCAGCAGCGTAGTACAGGGTCGGGGGCCCCAGCATTTT. This translates into CASSVVQGRGPQHF.

The CDR3 DNA reads as TGTGCCAGCAGTTTTAGGGGCGGGAGTAAGAACACCGGGGAGCTGTTTTTT. Amino acids: CASSFRGGSKNTGELFF. The V call is TRBV28, the J call TRBJ2-2; 7 bases match TRBD2. Germline V lookup: CDR1 MDHEN, CDR2 SYDVKM. The CDR3 consists of 17 residues. The V and J ends lost 3 bases and 1 base, in that order; junction bases with no gene match: 8. Supplemented by reference TRBV28 and TRBJ2-2, the full variable domain reads DVKVTQSSRYLVKRTGEKVFLECVQDMDHENMFWYRQDPGLGLRLIYFSYDVKMKEKGDIPEGYSVSREKKERFSLILESASTNQTSMYLCASSFRGGSKNTGELFFGEGSRLTVL.

The chain has TRBV18 and TRBJ1-4; D remains ambiguous. In germline, CDR1 is KGHSH, CDR2 LQKENI. V was trimmed by 0 bases and J by 6 bases, leaving 11 bases between them. The CDR3 is 15 amino acids. This chain's CDR3 is CASSPPHGFDEKLFF. CDR3 DNA: TGTGCCAGCTCACCACCCCACGGGTTTGATGAAAAACTGTTTTTT.

The V and J genes are TRBV10-3 and TRBJ2-1; D unresolved. The CDR3 loop spans 16 amino acids. Trimming cost V 0 bases and J 4 bases, with 13 bases left between them. Germline CDR1 and CDR2: ENHRY and SYGVKD. The CDR3 region is CAISESPTFGYNEQFF. The CDR3 DNA reads as TGTGCCATCAGTGAGTCTCCTACTTTCGGGTACAATGAGCAGTTCTTC.

This clone was observed once. The rearrangement joins TRBV21-1 to TRBJ2-7; whether TRBD1, the table's D call, matches the DNA was not checked. TRBV21-1 is labeled a pseudogene. The CDR3 is 15 residues long. The CDR3 sequence is CASSKARQPVSEQYF. The CDR3 DNA reads TGTGCCAGCAGCAAAGCGAGACAGCCAGTCTCCGAGCAGTACTTC.

The rearrangement links TRBV28 to TRBJ1-2; D gene unclear. The CDR3 is made up of 14 amino acids. The ends were cut back, 5 bases at V and 4 bases at J, with 14 bases in the middle. Germline assignment: CDR1 MDHEN and CDR2 SYDVKM. CDR3 DNA: TGTGCCAGCAGTCGGGATAACACTATCTATGGCTACACCTTC. It codes for CASSRDNTIYGYTF.

This clone was observed a single time. The V and J genes are TRBV10-3 and TRBJ2-7; 8 bases map to TRBD2. Germline V gene lookup returns CDR1 ENHRY and CDR2 SYGVKD. The CDR3 loop spans 17 amino acids. The V gene end was trimmed by 7 bases and the J gene end by 3 bases; junction bases not matched to a gene: 17. DNA of the CDR3: TGTGCCATCATAAAGGCTAGCGGGTCTCCCAGAGGCTACGAGCAGTACTTC. As protein: CAIIKASGSPRGYEQYF.

V is TRBV3-1 (or the pseudogene TRBV3-2) and J is TRBJ1-1, with TRBD1 matching 10 bases. CDR3 length: 16 residues. Germline values: CDR1 LGHDT, CDR2 YNNKEL (reference sequence). Trimming at V came to 3 bases and at J to 3 bases, leaving 7 bases not matched to a gene. The CDR3 loop reads CASSQRRQGAHTEAFF. DNA of the CDR3: TGTGCCAGCAGCCAGCGCCGACAGGGGGCACACACTGAAGCTTTCTTT.

V and J are TRBV6-5 and TRBJ2-7; 8 nucleotides match TRBD2. Germline-derived CDR1 and CDR2 are MNHEY and SVGAGI. V gave up 6 bases and J gave up 7 bases; unmatched junction bases: 11. The CDR3 extends over 14 amino acids. CDR3 loop: CASSSTSGLGEQYF. The CDR3 DNA sequence: TGTGCCAGCAGCTCTACTAGCGGCCTGGGGGAGCAGTACTTC.

This clone came up many times. Its ends do not fully match the called genes, so a read error is possible. The V gene is TRBV11-2, the J gene TRBJ2-2, with TRBD1 matching over 7 bases. The CDR3 extends over 16 amino acids. Germline V CDR1 and CDR2: SGHAT, FQNNGV. The CDR3 DNA reads as TGTGCCAGCAGCATAGACAGGGCTGGGAACACCGGGGAGCTGTTTTTT. This codes for CASSIDRAGNTGELFF.

The gene calls are TRBV30 and TRBJ2-1; 9 bases match TRBD2. Germline loops: CDR1 GTSNPN, CDR2 SVGIG (reference sequence). The ends lost 4 bases at V and 8 bases at J; junction bases unmatched: 6. CDR3 size: 13 residues. In DNA form, the CDR3 reads TGTGCCTGGACAGGACTAGCGAGGGATGAGCAGTTCTTC. As protein: CAWTGLARDEQFF.

About this clone itself: Additional DNA sequences in this sample encode the identical CDR3. The CDR3 region is CASSLRQGDGYTF. For the CDR3, the DNA is TGCGCCAGCAGCCTAAGACAGGGTGATGGCTACACCTTC. The chain uses TRBV5-1 and TRBJ1-2; 7 bases fit TRBD1. With 4 bases clipped from V and 6 bases from J, the junction kept 6 bases outside the gene matches. CDR3 length: 13 residues. Per germline, CDR1 SGHRS and CDR2 YFSETQ.